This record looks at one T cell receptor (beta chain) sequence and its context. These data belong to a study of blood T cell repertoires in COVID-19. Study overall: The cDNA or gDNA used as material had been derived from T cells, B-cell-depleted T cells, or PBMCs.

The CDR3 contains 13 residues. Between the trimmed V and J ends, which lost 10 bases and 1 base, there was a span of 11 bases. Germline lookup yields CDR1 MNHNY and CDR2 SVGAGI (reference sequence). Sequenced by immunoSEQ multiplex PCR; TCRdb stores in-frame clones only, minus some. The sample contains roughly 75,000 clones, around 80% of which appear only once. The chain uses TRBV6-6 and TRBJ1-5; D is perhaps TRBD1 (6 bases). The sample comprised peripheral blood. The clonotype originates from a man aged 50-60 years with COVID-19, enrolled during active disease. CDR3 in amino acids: CATNGGSNQPQHF. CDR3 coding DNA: TGTGCCACCAATGGGGGCAGCAATCAGCCCCAGCATTTT.